Listed here are 23 T cell receptor beta chains from one sample, sequenced in a study of blood T cell repertoires in COVID-19. Method: immunoSEQ multiplex PCR; TCRdb's copy keeps in-frame clones and lacks some. The sample yields about 270,000 clones, approximately 89% seen once. The material sequenced was PBMCs or T cells enriched from blood (not recorded which). All receptors come from a man aged 35 to 55 who had been exposed to COVID-19.

V is TRBV24-1 and J is TRBJ1-2; D is unclear. The length of the CDR3 is 14 residues. Looked up from germline, CDR1 is KGHDR and CDR2 is SFDVKD. V was clipped by 4 bases and J by 2 bases, with 10 bases between them. CDR3 amino acids: CATSDPGSNYGYTF. In nucleotides, the CDR3 is TGTGCCACCAGTGACCCGGGGTCAAACTATGGCTACACCTTC.

This sequence joins TRBV12-5 and TRBJ2-1; 11 nucleotides match TRBD2. Trimming at V came to 0 bases and at J to 4 bases, leaving 5 bases not matched to a gene. The CDR3 totals 17 residues. From germline, CDR1 is LGHNT and CDR2 FRNRAP. CDR3 sequence reads: CASGLVLAGGQYNEQFF. DNA of the CDR3: TGTGCTAGTGGTTTGGTCCTAGCGGGAGGACAATACAATGAGCAGTTCTTC.

The J gene is TRBJ1-5, the V gene TRBV5-5; D unresolved. V dropped 0 bases and J dropped 6 bases, with 16 bases sitting between them. Germline CDR1 SGHKS, CDR2 YYEKEE (reference sequence). This CDR3 comprises 16 residues. Here the CDR3 DNA reads TGTGCCAGCAGCTTGGCCCCCGCGGGGAGGACTCAGCCCCAGCATTTT. This encodes CASSLAPAGRTQPQHF.

The V call is TRBV3-1 (or the pseudogene TRBV3-2), the J call TRBJ2-1, with 7 bases lining up with TRBD2. The ends lost 0 bases at V and 12 bases at J; junction bases unmatched: 11. The CDR3 is 15 amino acids. Germline V gives CDR1 LGHDT, CDR2 YNNKEL (reference sequence). The CDR3 nucleotides are TGTGCCAGCAGCCAAGAGATTAGCGGGCATTGGGGGCAGTTCTTC. Its translation is CASSQEISGHWGQFF.

CDR3 protein: CASSQAKNTEAFF. DNA for the CDR3: TGTGCCAGCAGCCAAGCCAAGAACACTGAAGCTTTCTTT. This sequence joins TRBV14 and TRBJ1-1; D remains ambiguous. Germline V gene sequence: CDR1 SGHDN, CDR2 FVKESK. This CDR3 is 13 amino acids long. V was trimmed by 1 base and J by 1 base, leaving 4 bases between them.

The rearrangement joins TRBV5-1 to TRBJ1-5; maybe TRBD1 (5 bases). The germline CDR1 and CDR2 sequences are SGHRS and YFSETQ. Trimming removed 1 base from V and 5 bases from J, with 13 bases in between. This CDR3 region has 15 residues. The CDR3 nucleotides are TGCGCCAGCAGCTTGCTCCAGGGTGTTGATCAGCCCCAGCATTTT. Translated, it gives CASSLLQGVDQPQHF.

This clone was detected only once. The J gene is TRBJ2-3, the V gene TRBV7-9, with TRBD2 matching 8 bases. The CDR3 sequence is 19 residues long. Trimming at V came to 2 bases and at J to 4 bases, leaving 17 bases not matched to a gene. Germline V gives CDR1 SEHNR, CDR2 FQNEAQ (reference sequence). The CDR3 coding sequence is TGTGCCAGCAGCTTATCTAGGGGAGTTGGGACTAGGGTGTCAGATACGCAGTATTTT. Translation gives CASSLSRGVGTRVSDTQYF. The full variable domain, in which reference TRBV7-9 and TRBJ2-3 provide the parts outside the CDR3, is DTGVSQNPRHKITKRGQNVTFRCDPISEHNRLYWYRQTLGQGPEFLTYFQNEAQLEKSRLLSDRFSAERPKGSFSTLEIQRTEQGDSAMYLCASSLSRGVGTRVSDTQYFGPGTRLTVL.

The rearrangement links TRBV5-4 to TRBJ2-2; 16 bases are shared with TRBD2. There are 19 residues in the CDR3. After removal of 0 bases from V and 3 bases from J, the junction contained 5 bases not matched to a gene. The germline gives CDR1 SGHNT, CDR2 YYREEE (reference sequence). DNA for the CDR3: TGTGCCAGCAGCTTGGCCAAGGGACTAGCGGGAGGGCACACCGGGGAGCTGTTTTTT. Translated: CASSLAKGLAGGHTGELFF.

V gene TRBV3-1 (or the pseudogene TRBV3-2) combines with J gene TRBJ2-5; 7 bases agree with TRBD2. The CDR3 is 15 amino acids. Germline loops: CDR1 LGHDT, CDR2 YNNKEL (reference sequence). With V trimmed by 6 bases and J by 5 bases, 12 bases remained unmatched. CDR3 nucleotide sequence: TGTGCCAGCAGGTCTAGCGGTCCTGGCCCCGAGACCCAGTACTTC. Translated: CASRSSGPGPETQYF.

The chain employs TRBV9 and TRBJ2-1, with 8 positions matching TRBD2. J was trimmed by 8 bases and V by 5 bases; bases with no gene match: 9. Looked up from germline, CDR1 is SGDLS and CDR2 is YYNGEE. CDR3 length: 14 amino acids. This CDR3 reads CASSTSGSHYEQFF. The DNA for the CDR3 is TGTGCCAGCAGTACTAGCGGTTCCCATTATGAGCAGTTCTTC. The variable domain in full, with the rest retrieved from reference TRBV9 and TRBJ2-1, is DSGVTQTPKHLITATGQRVTLRCSPRSGDLSVYWYQQSLDQGLQFLIQYYNGEERAKGNILERFSAQQFPDLHSELNLSSLELGDSALYFCASSTSGSHYEQFFGPGTRLTVL.

This chain links TRBV5-6 with TRBJ2-7; 8 bases are a match to TRBD1. The germline V gene has CDR1 SGHDT and CDR2 YYEEEE. This CDR3 has 15 amino acids. Unmatched junction bases numbered 11, after V lost 5 bases and J lost 4 bases. Here the CDR3 reads CASRSSGTGGYEQYF. The DNA of the CDR3 is TGTGCCAGCAGGTCCTCCGGGACAGGAGGTTACGAGCAGTACTTC.

The chain has TRBV19 and TRBJ2-1; TRBD1 agrees at 9 bases. The CDR3 is 15 amino acids. The V segment lost 3 bases and the J segment 2 bases; nucleotides outside the gene matches: 2. Germline CDR1 is LNHDA and CDR2 is SQIVND (reference sequence). CDR3 amino acids: CASSMRQGAYNEQFF. The CDR3 DNA reads as TGTGCCAGTAGTATGCGACAGGGGGCCTACAATGAGCAGTTCTTC.

The chain couples TRBV7-5 to TRBJ1-5; TRBD1, the D gene given by the table, was not confirmed from the DNA. TRBV7-5 is deemed a pseudogene. This CDR3 has 15 residues. Written as DNA, the CDR3 is TGTGTCAGAAGCTTAGAGGAGACAGGGAATCAGCCCCAGCATTTT. This sequence encodes CVRSLEETGNQPQHF.

The chain is built from TRBV7-9 and TRBJ1-6, with 8 bases lining up with TRBD1. The ends lost 3 bases at V and 8 bases at J; junction bases unmatched: 9. CDR1 is SEHNR, CDR2 FQNEAQ, per germline (reference sequence). The CDR3 is made up of 16 amino acids. CDR3 protein: CASSFRRTGLDSPLHF. The CDR3 DNA reads TGTGCCAGCAGCTTTCGCCGGACAGGGCTTGATTCACCCCTCCACTTT.

V gene TRBV7-9 combines with J gene TRBJ1-1; 8 bases are shared with TRBD1. There are 15 residues in the CDR3. The V gene's germline CDR1 is SEHNR and CDR2 FQNEAQ (reference sequence). V trimming: 1 base; J trimming: 5 bases; junction bases outside the gene matches: 6. The CDR3 DNA follows: TGTGCCAGCAGCTTAGTACAGGGGGGTAGTACTGAAGCTTTCTTT. Protein product: CASSLVQGGSTEAFF.

This clone has a handful of counts. The gene calls are TRBV2 and TRBJ1-2; D is ambiguous. Germline V gene sequence: CDR1 SNHLY, CDR2 FYNNEI. Trimming removed 8 bases from V and 7 bases from J, with 8 bases in between. This CDR3 is built from 10 residues. DNA of the CDR3: TGTGCCAGCGGGCGGGGTGGCTACACCTTC. Protein product: CASGRGGYTF. Looking up the rest from reference TRBV2 and TRBJ1-2 gives the full variable domain: EPEVTQTPSHQVTQMGQEVILRCVPISNHLYFYWYRQILGQKVEFLVSFYNNEISEKSEIFDDQFSVERPDGSNFTLKIRSTKLEDSAMYFCASGRGGYTFGSGTRLTVV.

The J gene is TRBJ2-1, the V gene TRBV5-5, with TRBD2 matching 8 bases. Germline CDR1 reads SGHKS; CDR2 reads YYEKEE (reference sequence). Trimming cost V 3 bases and J 2 bases; bases outside gene matches: 7. This CDR3 contains 16 residues. The CDR3: CASSSPGTSTYNEQFF. For the CDR3, the DNA is TGTGCCAGCAGCTCGCCCGGGACTAGTACCTACAATGAGCAGTTCTTC.

The chain links TRBV30 to TRBJ2-3; 7 bases agree with TRBD1. The CDR3 runs 15 residues. With 5 bases clipped from V and 4 bases from J, the junction kept 12 bases outside the gene matches. Germline V gene data show CDR1 as GTSNPN and CDR2 as SVGIG (reference sequence). CDR3: CAWAIIGGNADTQYF. The CDR3 DNA sequence: TGTGCCTGGGCTATAATAGGGGGCAACGCAGATACGCAGTATTTT.

Only one count was recorded for this clone. This chain links TRBV30 with TRBJ1-2; possible D gene TRBD1, 5 bases. V gave up 3 bases and J gave up 8 bases, with 13 bases separating them. This CDR3 is built from 12 residues. Germline CDR1 is GTSNPN and CDR2 is SVGIG (reference sequence). The CDR3 region has the DNA TGTGCCTGGAGGGGGACTCGTCGGGGCTACACCTTC. Translated: CAWRGTRRGYTF.

The V and J genes are TRBV28 and TRBJ1-5; possibly TRBD1 for D (6 bases). The CDR3 totals 14 residues. The V gene lost 2 bases and the J gene lost 4 bases, with 9 bases spanning the gap. CDR1 is MDHEN, CDR2 SYDVKM, per germline. The CDR3 loop reads CASSLIRGNQPQHF. CDR3 nucleotide sequence: TGTGCCAGCAGTTTAATTAGGGGGAATCAGCCCCAGCATTTT.

This clone was counted once. V usage is TRBV25-1 and J usage is TRBJ1-1; 7 bases match TRBD1. CDR3 length: 14 amino acids. With 8 bases clipped from V and 2 bases from J, the junction kept 8 bases outside the gene matches. Germline CDR1 and CDR2: MGHDK and SYGVNS. The CDR3 reads CASSLDRTNTEAFF. CDR3 sequence (DNA): TGTGCCAGCTCTTTGGACAGGACTAACACTGAAGCTTTCTTT.

The chain uses TRBV10-3 and TRBJ2-2, with 8 bases lining up with TRBD1. The length of the CDR3 is 18 residues. Germline loops: CDR1 ENHRY, CDR2 SYGVKD. The J segment lost 4 bases and the V segment lost 2 bases, leaving 12 bases of the junction unmatched. The CDR3 DNA is TGTGCCATCAGTGAGGGGCCGACAGGGGTGAAACGCACCGGGGAGCTGTTTTTT. It encodes CAISEGPTGVKRTGELFF.

This CDR3 reads CASYSREGNTIYF. The CDR3 DNA is TGTGCCAGCTATTCGAGGGAAGGAAACACCATATATTTT. This chain links TRBV6-6 with TRBJ1-3, with D unclear. Germline V CDR1 and CDR2: MNHNY, SVGAGI (reference sequence). Deletions cut 8 bases from V and 4 bases from J, with 12 bases between. The CDR3 contains 13 residues.